This TCR beta chain was retrieved from a study of blood T cell repertoires in COVID-19. The CDR3 is 15 residues long. Trimming stripped 0 bases from V and 12 bases from J, with 18 bases between. Germline lookup yields CDR1 LNHNV and CDR2 YYDKDF (reference sequence). Assay: immunoSEQ multiplex PCR; the TCRdb copy retains only in-frame clones and omits some. The table shows 70,000 to 95,000 clones, with 75% to 95% occurring only once. The source is a woman aged 45-65 years in a cohort sampled during active COVID-19. The chain joins TRBV15 to TRBJ2-1; possibly TRBD1 for D (6 bases). The source material was peripheral blood. CDR3 sequence reads: CATSRDGQGVQGQFF. Here the CDR3 DNA reads TGTGCCACCAGCAGAGATGGCCAGGGAGTACAGGGGCAGTTCTTC.